Shown below are 29 T cell receptor beta chains from a single sample sequenced in a study of memory CD4+ T cells and cytomegalovirus serostatus. Single viable CD3+CD4+CD8-CD45RO+ cells were sorted as the memory CD4+ T cells. Clones were sequenced by immunoSEQ multiplex PCR, and TCRdb holds only the in-frame ones, with some missing. The sample comprises about 60,000 clones, 60% to 75% of which are singletons, and roughly 2.7% rests with the top ten. Sequenced: memory CD4+ T cells from blood. The receptors were sampled from an adult in good health and CMV-seropositive.

The chain carries TRBV2 and TRBJ1-2; D is undetermined. CDR3 length equals 14 residues. The germline V and J ends were trimmed by 9 bases and 3 bases, with 17 bases remaining between them. Germline values: CDR1 SNHLY, CDR2 FYNNEI. The CDR3 protein is CASQRADRDYGYTF. CDR3 bases: TGTGCCAGTCAAAGAGCAGACCGAGACTATGGCTACACCTTC.

This rearrangement joins TRBV4-3 to TRBJ2-1; the D gene is possibly TRBD2 (5 bases). V dropped 0 bases and J dropped 7 bases, with 13 bases sitting between them. The CDR3 spans 15 residues. Looked up from germline, CDR1 is LGHNA and CDR2 is YSLEER. The CDR3 protein is CASSQDSLVPNEQFF. The CDR3 DNA follows: TGCGCCAGCAGCCAAGATTCACTAGTACCTAATGAGCAGTTCTTC.

This clone showed up just a few times. V gene TRBV4-3 combines with J gene TRBJ2-1, with 11 bases identical to TRBD2. This CDR3 is 16 amino acids long. The germline gives CDR1 LGHNA, CDR2 YSLEER. V was pared by 1 base and J by 7 bases, with 6 bases of the junction left unmatched. The CDR3 here is CASSQVAGGPWNEQFF. The CDR3 bases are TGCGCCAGCAGCCAAGTAGCGGGAGGGCCTTGGAATGAGCAGTTCTTC.

This clone was detected only a few times. This chain links TRBV2 with TRBJ2-1; possibly TRBD2 for D (6 bases). CDR1 and CDR2 from the germline V gene are SNHLY and FYNNEI. The CDR3 sequence is 14 residues long. V lost 7 bases and J lost 4, with 14 bases in between. CDR3 residues: CASTTRAGYNEQFF. DNA of the CDR3: TGTGCCAGCACCACTAGGGCGGGATACAATGAGCAGTTCTTC. Full variable domain (remainder filled in from reference TRBV2 and TRBJ2-1): EPEVTQTPSHQVTQMGQEVILRCVPISNHLYFYWYRQILGQKVEFLVSFYNNEISEKSEIFDDQFSVERPDGSNFTLKIRSTKLEDSAMYFCASTTRAGYNEQFFGPGTRLTVL.

V and J are TRBV28 and TRBJ2-7, with TRBD2 as a possible D gene (5 bases). CDR3 length equals 14 residues. Germline CDR1 MDHEN, CDR2 SYDVKM. The V gene lost 7 bases and the J gene lost 7 bases, with 20 bases spanning the gap. The DNA of the CDR3 is TGTGCCAGCATTTCTTCCGGGGTTAGGGAGGAGCAGTACTTC. Amino acids: CASISSGVREEQYF.

The chain recombines TRBV11-1 with TRBJ2-1, with 7 bases aligning to TRBD2. Germline CDR1 and CDR2: SGHAT and FQDESV (reference sequence). V was pared by 1 base and J by 4 bases, with 7 bases of the junction left unmatched. This CDR3 is built from 16 residues. The CDR3 spells CASSLERGIQYNEQFF. Here the CDR3 DNA reads TGTGCCAGCAGCTTAGAGCGGGGAATTCAATACAATGAGCAGTTCTTC.

The V gene is TRBV19, the J gene TRBJ1-6; 11 nucleotides align to TRBD1. Germline V CDR1 and CDR2: LNHDA, SQIVND (reference sequence). The V segment lost 7 bases and the J segment 10 bases; nucleotides outside the gene matches: 6. The CDR3 consists of 14 residues. The CDR3 region has the DNA TGTGCCAGTAACCCCGGGACAGGGGGATCACCCCTCCACTTT. Translated: CASNPGTGGSPLHF.

The chain employs TRBV7-6 and TRBJ1-2, with D hard to call. CDR1 is SGHVS, CDR2 FNYEAQ, per germline. V gave up 1 base and J gave up 4 bases, with 4 bases separating them. The CDR3 has 12 residues. CDR3 residues: CASSLGGYGYTF. The CDR3 DNA follows: TGTGCCAGCAGCTTAGGGGGCTATGGCTACACCTTC. The variable domain in full, with the rest retrieved from reference TRBV7-6 and TRBJ1-2, is GAGVSQSPRYKVTKRGQDVALRCDPISGHVSLYWYRQALGQGPEFLTYFNYEAQQDKSGLPNDRFSAERPEGSISTLTIQRTEQRDSAMYRCASSLGGYGYTFGSGTRLTVV.

In regard to this clone: The same CDR3 also results from other DNA sequences found in this sample. This sequence joins TRBV11-2 and TRBJ2-3; D is unresolved. Germline V gives CDR1 SGHAT, CDR2 FQNNGV. The CDR3 runs to 13 residues. Trimming pared 5 bases from V and 0 bases from J, leaving 6 bases between. The CDR3 reads CASSPQSTDTQYF. The CDR3 bases are TGTGCCAGCAGCCCACAAAGCACAGATACGCAGTATTTT.

The chain links TRBV4-3 to TRBJ1-1, with D hard to call. The CDR3 runs 14 residues. With 3 bases removed from V and 9 bases from J, the gap between germline ends came to 17 bases. Germline CDR1 reads LGHNA; CDR2 reads YSLEER. The CDR3 reads CASSQPGQWAQAFF. In DNA form, the CDR3 reads TGCGCCAGCAGCCAGCCGGGCCAGTGGGCCCAAGCTTTCTTT.

The chain joins TRBV18 to TRBJ2-7; 7 bases map to TRBD1. The CDR3 totals 13 residues. The germline V gene encodes CDR1 KGHSH and CDR2 LQKENI. With V trimmed by 3 bases and J by 2 bases, 1 base remained unmatched. The CDR3 protein is CASSPGQTYEQYF. The CDR3 coding sequence is TGTGCCAGCTCACCGGGACAGACCTACGAGCAGTACTTC.

This clone was observed a handful of times. The gene calls are TRBV23-1 and TRBJ1-2; D not resolved. TRBV23-1 is noted as an ORF with a role that remains uncertain. The CDR3 contains 14 residues. The V and J ends lost 0 bases and 4 bases respectively, with 9 bases between them. The chain's CDR3 is CASSQSGDLYGYTF. CDR3 DNA: TGCGCCAGCAGTCAATCAGGTGATCTCTATGGCTACACCTTC.

V and J are TRBV11-3 and TRBJ2-3; unclear D gene. V gave up 2 bases and J gave up 6 bases, with 12 bases separating them. The CDR3 spans 14 residues. Germline values: CDR1 SGHNT, CDR2 YENEEA. The CDR3 nucleotides are TGTGCCAGCAGCTTATCCGAGGTCGGGGATACGCAGTATTTT. This encodes CASSLSEVGDTQYF.

V and J are TRBV11-3 and TRBJ1-1; D possibly corresponds to TRBD1 (5 bases). Germline V gene data show CDR1 as SGHNT and CDR2 as YENEEA. This CDR3 is built from 14 residues. Trimming left V 0 bases short and J 5 bases short, with 10 bases between. Here the CDR3 DNA reads TGTGCCAGCAGCTTAGACGGGGGAGGGACTGAAGCTTTCTTT. It yields the protein CASSLDGGGTEAFF.

In this sample, this clone turned up once. The chain carries TRBV19 and TRBJ2-7; 9 nucleotides match TRBD1. Germline V gene sequence: CDR1 LNHDA, CDR2 SQIVND (reference sequence). CDR3 length: 15 amino acids. Trimming removed 2 bases from V and 5 bases from J; junction bases left unmatched: 7. Here the CDR3 DNA reads TGTGCCAGTAGTATACTGGGGACAGGGACCGACGAGCAGTACTTC. It yields the protein CASSILGTGTDEQYF. Supplemented by reference TRBV19 and TRBJ2-7, the full variable domain reads DGGITQSPKYLFRKEGQNVTLSCEQNLNHDAMYWYRQDPGQGLRLIYYSQIVNDFQKGDIAEGYSVSREKKESFPLTVTSAQKNPTAFYLCASSILGTGTDEQYFGPGTRLTVT.

This clone was seen once. The chain is built from TRBV27 and TRBJ2-6; the D gene could be TRBD1 or TRBD2 (5 bases each). V was pared by 4 bases and J by 4 bases, with 14 bases between. The length of the CDR3 is 16 residues. Germline V gene lookup returns CDR1 MNHEY and CDR2 SMNVEV (reference sequence). The DNA for the CDR3 is TGTGCCAGCAGTTCCGCCGGGGCGCAAGGGGCCAACGTCCTGACTTTC. It is translated as CASSSAGAQGANVLTF. Filled out from reference TRBV27 and TRBJ2-6, the complete variable domain reads EAQVTQNPRYLITVTGKKLTVTCSQNMNHEYMSWYRQDPGLGLRQIYYSMNVEVTDKGDVPEGYKVSRKEKRNFPLILESPSPNQTSLYFCASSSAGAQGANVLTFGAGSRLTVL.

For the CDR3, the DNA is TGTGCCAGCAGCTTAGTGGCAGGAAGAGGAAAACTGTTTTTT. Translated: CASSLVAGRGKLFF. The chain recombines TRBV7-2 with TRBJ1-4; unclear D gene. Germline loops: CDR1 SGHTA, CDR2 FQGNSA. This CDR3 is built from 14 residues. The V and J ends lost 1 base and 10 bases respectively, with 13 bases between them.

This chain uses TRBV5-1 with TRBJ2-7; weak D call: TRBD1 (5 bases). V lost 4 bases to trimming and J lost 6 bases, with 17 bases between them. Per the germline V gene, CDR1 is SGHRS and CDR2 is YFSETQ. The CDR3 length is 14 residues. CDR3 sequence: CASSPTRQGSEQYF. The CDR3 DNA reads TGCGCCAGCAGCCCGACCAGGCAGGGTAGCGAGCAGTACTTC.

This clone occurred a few times. V is TRBV7-8 and J is TRBJ2-7, with 10 positions matching TRBD2. Germline CDR1 reads SGHVS; CDR2 reads FQNEAQ. V lost 3 bases, J lost 4 bases, and 12 bases stayed unmatched. CDR3 length: 17 amino acids. Here the CDR3 DNA reads TGTGCCAGCAGCTTCCTAGCGGGAGTAGCCCAAATATACGAGCAGTACGTC. It yields the protein CASSFLAGVAQIYEQYV.

J is TRBJ1-1 and V is TRBV2; no definite D call. Germline assignment: CDR1 SNHLY and CDR2 FYNNEI. V was clipped by 4 bases and J by 1 base, with 13 bases between them. This CDR3 is 15 amino acids long. CDR3: CASSGFIVENTEAFF. As DNA, the CDR3 is TGTGCCAGCAGTGGGTTTATTGTGGAGAACACTGAAGCTTTCTTT.

Points on this clone: Other DNA sequences within the sample encode an identical CDR3. The J gene is TRBJ2-7, the V gene TRBV9, with D perhaps matching TRBD1 or TRBD2 (6 bases each). The CDR3 sequence is 15 residues long. The germline CDR1 and CDR2 sequences are SGDLS and YYNGEE. V lost 2 bases and J lost 3, with 15 bases in between. In DNA form, the CDR3 reads TGTGCCAGCAGCGTCGAGGGGGGTGGGCTCTACGAGCAGTACTTC. Its translation: CASSVEGGGLYEQYF.

This clone was seen only a few times. The CDR3 bases are TGCGCCAGTCGGACAGGGGCAACCGGGGAGCTGTTTTTT. It codes for CASRTGATGELFF. This rearrangement joins TRBV5-1 to TRBJ2-2; TRBD1 aligns across 9 bases. Germline V gene sequence: CDR1 SGHRS, CDR2 YFSETQ. This CDR3 has 13 residues. The junction had 4 bases not matched to a gene; V was cut back by 8 bases and J by 5 bases.

The chain couples TRBV6-5 to TRBJ1-5, with 10 nucleotides matching TRBD1. This CDR3 comprises 14 residues. Trimming removed 4 bases from V and 7 bases from J; junction bases left unmatched: 4. The germline gives CDR1 MNHEY, CDR2 SVGAGI. CDR3 nucleotides: TGTGCCAGCAGTTTAGGACAGGGGGGACAGCCCCAGCATTTT. Protein sequence: CASSLGQGGQPQHF.

The chain has TRBV6-5 and TRBJ2-7; D is uncertain. The V and J ends lost 3 bases and 5 bases respectively, with 11 bases between them. This CDR3 is built from 13 residues. Per germline, CDR1 MNHEY and CDR2 SVGAGI. The CDR3 protein is CASSYTKSHEQYV. The CDR3 nucleotides are TGTGCCAGCAGTTATACCAAGAGTCACGAGCAGTACGTC.

This chain connects TRBV7-2 to TRBJ2-3; 13 bases are shared with TRBD2. CDR3 length: 17 amino acids. From germline, CDR1 is SGHTA and CDR2 FQGNSA. J lost 4 bases, V lost 0 bases, and 4 bases had no gene match. CDR3 residues: CASSLALTSGRADTQYF. CDR3 DNA: TGTGCCAGCAGCTTAGCGCTCACTAGCGGGAGGGCAGATACGCAGTATTTT.

This clone was seen a single time. V and J are TRBV5-6 and TRBJ1-2, with no clear D. The CDR3 is 13 amino acids. The germline V gene encodes CDR1 SGHDT and CDR2 YYEEEE. V lost 2 bases, J lost 4 bases, and 9 bases lay in between. The CDR3 DNA follows: TGTGCCAGCAGCTTACCGGACTCCTATGGCTACACCTTC. Protein sequence: CASSLPDSYGYTF.

This chain uses TRBV19 with TRBJ1-1, with 12 bases aligning to TRBD1. The CDR3 runs to 17 residues. The junction had 12 bases not matched to a gene; V was cut back by 5 bases and J by 5 bases. Germline V lookup: CDR1 LNHDA, CDR2 SQIVND (reference sequence). CDR3 loop: CASSVYPGQGAQTEAFF. The CDR3 bases are TGTGCCAGTAGTGTTTATCCGGGACAGGGGGCGCAGACTGAAGCTTTCTTT.

The V call is TRBV11-3, the J call TRBJ1-2; 7 bases fit TRBD1. Germline V gives CDR1 SGHNT, CDR2 YENEEA. Unmatched junction bases numbered 5, after V lost 1 base and J lost 6 bases. The CDR3 is 14 amino acids. CDR3 nucleotides: TGTGCCAGCAGCTTAGGAGACAGGGCGGATGGCTACACCTTC. Residues: CASSLGDRADGYTF.

V is TRBV6-1 and J is TRBJ1-2, with D tentatively TRBD1 (5 bases). V was clipped by 6 bases and J by 3 bases, with 17 bases between them. There are 15 residues in the CDR3. Germline V lookup: CDR1 MNHNS, CDR2 SASEGT. The CDR3, as DNA: TGTGCCAGCAGGGAGGGACGTAATAGGTACTATGGCTACACCTTC. This sequence encodes CASREGRNRYYGYTF.